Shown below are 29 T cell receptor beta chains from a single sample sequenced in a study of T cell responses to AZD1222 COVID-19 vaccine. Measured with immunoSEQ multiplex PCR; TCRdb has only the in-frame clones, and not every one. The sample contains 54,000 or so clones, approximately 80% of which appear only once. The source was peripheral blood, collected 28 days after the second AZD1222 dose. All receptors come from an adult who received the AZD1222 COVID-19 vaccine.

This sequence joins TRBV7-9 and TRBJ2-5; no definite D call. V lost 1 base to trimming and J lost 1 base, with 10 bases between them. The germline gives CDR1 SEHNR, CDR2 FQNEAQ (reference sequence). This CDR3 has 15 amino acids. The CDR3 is CASSLGVVLQETQYF. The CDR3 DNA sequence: TGTGCCAGCAGCTTAGGCGTAGTCCTCCAAGAGACCCAGTACTTC.

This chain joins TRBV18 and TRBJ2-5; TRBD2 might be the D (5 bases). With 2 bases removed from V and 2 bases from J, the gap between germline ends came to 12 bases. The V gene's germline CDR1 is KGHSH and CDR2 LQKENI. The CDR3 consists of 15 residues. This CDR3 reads CASSPSVREQETQYF. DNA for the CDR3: TGTGCCAGCTCACCAAGCGTGAGGGAACAAGAGACCCAGTACTTC. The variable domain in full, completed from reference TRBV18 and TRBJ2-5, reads NAGVMQNPRHLVRRRGQEARLRCSPMKGHSHVYWYRQLPEEGLKFMVYLQKENIIDESGMPKERFSAEFPKEGPSILRIQQVVRGDSAAYFCASSPSVREQETQYFGPGTRLLVL.

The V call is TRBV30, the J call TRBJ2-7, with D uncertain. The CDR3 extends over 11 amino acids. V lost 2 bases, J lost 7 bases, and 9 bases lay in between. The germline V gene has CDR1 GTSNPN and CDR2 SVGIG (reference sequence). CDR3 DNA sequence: TGTGCCTGGAGTCGTGCGTTGGAGCAGTACTTC. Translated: CAWSRALEQYF.

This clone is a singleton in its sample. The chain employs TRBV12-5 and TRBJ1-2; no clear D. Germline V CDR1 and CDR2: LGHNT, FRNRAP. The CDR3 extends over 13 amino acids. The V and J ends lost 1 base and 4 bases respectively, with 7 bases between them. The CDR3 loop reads CASGLDTAYGYTF. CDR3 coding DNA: TGTGCTAGTGGTTTGGATACCGCCTATGGCTACACCTTC.

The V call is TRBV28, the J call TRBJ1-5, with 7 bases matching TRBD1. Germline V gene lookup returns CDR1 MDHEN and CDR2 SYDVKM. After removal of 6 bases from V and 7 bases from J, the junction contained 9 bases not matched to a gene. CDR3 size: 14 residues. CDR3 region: CASRLQGPEQPQHF. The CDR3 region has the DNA TGTGCCAGCAGACTACAGGGGCCAGAGCAGCCCCAGCATTTT. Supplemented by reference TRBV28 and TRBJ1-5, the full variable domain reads DVKVTQSSRYLVKRTGEKVFLECVQDMDHENMFWYRQDPGLGLRLIYFSYDVKMKEKGDIPEGYSVSREKKERFSLILESASTNQTSMYLCASRLQGPEQPQHFGDGTRLSIL.

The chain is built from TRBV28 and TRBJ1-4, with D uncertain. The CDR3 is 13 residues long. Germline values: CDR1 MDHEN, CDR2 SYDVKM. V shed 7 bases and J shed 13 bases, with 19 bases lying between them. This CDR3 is CASNPRREVVLFF. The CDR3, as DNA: TGTGCCAGCAATCCTCGACGGGAGGTCGTACTGTTTTTT.

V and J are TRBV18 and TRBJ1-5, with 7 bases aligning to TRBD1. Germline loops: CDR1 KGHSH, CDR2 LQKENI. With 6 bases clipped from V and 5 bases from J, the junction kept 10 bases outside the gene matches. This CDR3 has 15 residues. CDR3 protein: CASSQGQSRDQPQHF. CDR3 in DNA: TGTGCCAGCTCCCAGGGACAGTCTCGGGATCAGCCCCAGCATTTT.

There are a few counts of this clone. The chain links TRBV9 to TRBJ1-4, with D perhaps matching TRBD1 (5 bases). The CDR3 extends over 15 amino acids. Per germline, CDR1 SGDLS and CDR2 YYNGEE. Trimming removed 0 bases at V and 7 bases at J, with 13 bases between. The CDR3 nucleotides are TGTGCCAGCAGCGTAGGGGGGACCAAACCTGAAAAACTGTTTTTT. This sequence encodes CASSVGGTKPEKLFF. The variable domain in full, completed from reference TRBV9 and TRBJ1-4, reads DSGVTQTPKHLITATGQRVTLRCSPRSGDLSVYWYQQSLDQGLQFLIQYYNGEERAKGNILERFSAQQFPDLHSELNLSSLELGDSALYFCASSVGGTKPEKLFFGSGTQLSVL.

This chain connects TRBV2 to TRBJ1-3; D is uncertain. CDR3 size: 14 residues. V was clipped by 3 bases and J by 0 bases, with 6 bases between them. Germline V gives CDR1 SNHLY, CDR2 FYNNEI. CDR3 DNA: TGTGCCAGCAGTGATGGATCCTCTGGAAACACCATATATTTT. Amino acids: CASSDGSSGNTIYF.

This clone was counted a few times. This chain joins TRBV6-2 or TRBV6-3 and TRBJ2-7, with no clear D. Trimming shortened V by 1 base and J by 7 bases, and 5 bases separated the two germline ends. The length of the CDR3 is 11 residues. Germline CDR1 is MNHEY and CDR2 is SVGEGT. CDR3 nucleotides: TGTGCCAGCAGTTACTTGGGGGAGCAGTACTTC. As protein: CASSYLGEQYF.

CDR3 sequence (DNA): TGTGCCAGCAGCTCGGTCGAGGGGGGAGGCTACACCTTC. Encoded protein: CASSSVEGGGYTF. The V gene is TRBV5-4, the J gene TRBJ1-2; tentatively, D is TRBD1 (6 bases). V was cut by 3 bases and J by 8 bases, with 14 bases left in between. CDR1 SGHNT and CDR2 YYREEE come from the germline V gene (reference sequence). This CDR3 has 13 residues. The variable domain in full, completed from reference TRBV5-4 and TRBJ1-2, reads ETGVTQSPTHLIKTRGQQVTLRCSSQSGHNTVSWYQQALGQGPQFIFQYYREEENGRGNFPPRFSGLQFPNYSSELNVNALELDDSALYLCASSSVEGGGYTFGSGTRLTVV.

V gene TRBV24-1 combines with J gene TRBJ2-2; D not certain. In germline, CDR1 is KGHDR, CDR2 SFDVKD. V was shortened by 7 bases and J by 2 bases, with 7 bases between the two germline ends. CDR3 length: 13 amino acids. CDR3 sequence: CATRWGNTGELFF. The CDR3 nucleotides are TGTGCCACCAGGTGGGGTAACACCGGGGAGCTGTTTTTT.

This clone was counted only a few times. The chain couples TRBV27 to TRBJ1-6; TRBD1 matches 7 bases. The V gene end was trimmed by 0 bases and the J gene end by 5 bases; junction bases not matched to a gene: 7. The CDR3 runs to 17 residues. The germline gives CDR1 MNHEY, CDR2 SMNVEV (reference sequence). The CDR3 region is CASSLSTGTVNNSPLHF. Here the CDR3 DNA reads TGTGCCAGCAGTTTATCTACCGGGACAGTAAATAATTCACCCCTCCACTTT.

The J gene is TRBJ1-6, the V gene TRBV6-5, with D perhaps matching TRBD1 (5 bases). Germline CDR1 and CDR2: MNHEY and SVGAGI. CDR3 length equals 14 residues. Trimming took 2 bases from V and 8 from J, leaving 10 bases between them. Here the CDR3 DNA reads TGTGCCAGCAGTTACGGCAGGGTCTATTCACCCCTCCACTTT. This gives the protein CASSYGRVYSPLHF.

DNA of the CDR3: TGTGCCAGCTCACCATCAAGAGCTAGCGGTACGTACAATGAGCAGTTCTTC. Its translation: CASSPSRASGTYNEQFF. This sequence joins TRBV18 and TRBJ2-1; 7 nucleotides match TRBD2. This CDR3 has 17 amino acids. From germline, CDR1 is KGHSH and CDR2 LQKENI. Trimming took 2 bases from V and 4 from J; bases not matched to a gene: 11.

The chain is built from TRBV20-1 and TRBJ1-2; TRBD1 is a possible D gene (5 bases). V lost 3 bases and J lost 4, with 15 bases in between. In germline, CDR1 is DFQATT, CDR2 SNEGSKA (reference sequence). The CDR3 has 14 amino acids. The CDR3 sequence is CSASQRRGSYGYTF. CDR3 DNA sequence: TGCAGTGCTAGTCAGCGTCGGGGGAGCTATGGCTACACCTTC.

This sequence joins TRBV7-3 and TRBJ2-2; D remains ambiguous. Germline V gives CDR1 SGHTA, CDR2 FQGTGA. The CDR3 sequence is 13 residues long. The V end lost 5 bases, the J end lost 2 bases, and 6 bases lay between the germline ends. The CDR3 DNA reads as TGTGCCAGCAGCCCCGGCAACACCGGGGAGCTGTTTTTT. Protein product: CASSPGNTGELFF. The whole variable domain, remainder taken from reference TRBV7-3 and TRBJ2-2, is GAGVSQTPSNKVTEKGKYVELRCDPISGHTALYWYRQSLGQGPEFLIYFQGTGAADDSGLPNDRFFAVRPEGSVSTLKIQRTERGDSAVYLCASSPGNTGELFFGEGSRLTVL.

CDR3 coding DNA: TGTGCCAGCAGCTTAAGGGACAGCGAATGGGCTTTCTTT. It is translated as CASSLRDSEWAFF. The chain recombines TRBV7-2 with TRBJ1-1; 7 bases are a match to TRBD1. This CDR3 has 13 residues. Germline values: CDR1 SGHTA, CDR2 FQGNSA. Trimming at V came to 2 bases and at J to 11 bases, leaving 8 bases not matched to a gene.

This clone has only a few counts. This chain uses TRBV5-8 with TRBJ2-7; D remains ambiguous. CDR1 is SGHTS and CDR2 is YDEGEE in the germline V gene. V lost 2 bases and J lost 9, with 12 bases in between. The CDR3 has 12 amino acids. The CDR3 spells CASSFLGAGQYF. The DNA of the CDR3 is TGTGCCAGCAGCTTCCTGGGTGCAGGGCAGTACTTC.

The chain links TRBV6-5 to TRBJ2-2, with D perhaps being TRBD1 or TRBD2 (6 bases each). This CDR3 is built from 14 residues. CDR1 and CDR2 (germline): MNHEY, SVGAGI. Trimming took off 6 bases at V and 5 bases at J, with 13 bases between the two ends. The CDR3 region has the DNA TGTGCCAGCAGCAACAGGGAGGTAACCGGGGAGCTGTTTTTT. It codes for CASSNREVTGELFF.

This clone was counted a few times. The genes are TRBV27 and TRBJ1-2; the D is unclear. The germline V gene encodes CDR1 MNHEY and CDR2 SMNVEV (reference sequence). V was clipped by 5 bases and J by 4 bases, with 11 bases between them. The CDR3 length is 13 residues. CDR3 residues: CASSLRESYGYTF. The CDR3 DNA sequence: TGTGCCAGCAGTCTACGGGAGAGCTATGGCTACACCTTC.

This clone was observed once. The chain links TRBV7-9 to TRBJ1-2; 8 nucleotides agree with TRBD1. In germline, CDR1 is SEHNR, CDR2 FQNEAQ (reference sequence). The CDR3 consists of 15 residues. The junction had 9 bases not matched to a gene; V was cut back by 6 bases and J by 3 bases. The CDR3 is CASSIRDRRHYGYTF. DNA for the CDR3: TGTGCCAGCAGTATCCGGGACAGGAGACACTATGGCTACACCTTC. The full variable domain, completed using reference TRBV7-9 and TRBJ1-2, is DTGVSQNPRHKITKRGQNVTFRCDPISEHNRLYWYRQTLGQGPEFLTYFQNEAQLEKSRLLSDRFSAERPKGSFSTLEIQRTEQGDSAMYLCASSIRDRRHYGYTFGSGTRLTVV.

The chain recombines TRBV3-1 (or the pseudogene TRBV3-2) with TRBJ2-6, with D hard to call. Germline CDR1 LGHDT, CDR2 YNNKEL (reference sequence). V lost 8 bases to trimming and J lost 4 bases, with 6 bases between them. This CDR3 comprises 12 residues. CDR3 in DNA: TGTGCCAGCGCCCTCGGGGCCAACGTCCTGACTTTC. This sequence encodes CASALGANVLTF.

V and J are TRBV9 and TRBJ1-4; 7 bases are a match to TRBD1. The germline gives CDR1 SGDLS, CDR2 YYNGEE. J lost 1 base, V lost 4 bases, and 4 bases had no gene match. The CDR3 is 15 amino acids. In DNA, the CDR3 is TGTGCCAGCAGCATTTACAGGGGAACTAATGAAAAACTGTTTTTT. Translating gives CASSIYRGTNEKLFF.

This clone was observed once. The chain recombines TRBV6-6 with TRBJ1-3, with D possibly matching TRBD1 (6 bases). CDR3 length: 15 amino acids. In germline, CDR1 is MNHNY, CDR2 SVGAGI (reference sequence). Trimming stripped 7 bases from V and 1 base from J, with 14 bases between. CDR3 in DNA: TGTGCCAGCAATGACAGGCTGAAATCTGGAAACACCATATATTTT. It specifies CASNDRLKSGNTIYF.

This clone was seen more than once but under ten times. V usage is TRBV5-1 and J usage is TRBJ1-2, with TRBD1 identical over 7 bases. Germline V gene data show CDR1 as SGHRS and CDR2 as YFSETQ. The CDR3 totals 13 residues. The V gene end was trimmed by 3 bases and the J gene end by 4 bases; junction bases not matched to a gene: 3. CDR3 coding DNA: TGCGCCAGCAGCTCGGACAGGTCCTATGGCTACACCTTC. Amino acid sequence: CASSSDRSYGYTF.

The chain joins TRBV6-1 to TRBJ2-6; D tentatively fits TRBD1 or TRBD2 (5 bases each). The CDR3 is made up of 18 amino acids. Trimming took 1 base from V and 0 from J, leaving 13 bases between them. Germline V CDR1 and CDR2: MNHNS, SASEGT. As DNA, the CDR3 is TGTGCCAGCAGTGAAGGGGCGGCAGGGAGCTCTGGGGCCAACGTCCTGACTTTC. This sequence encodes CASSEGAAGSSGANVLTF.

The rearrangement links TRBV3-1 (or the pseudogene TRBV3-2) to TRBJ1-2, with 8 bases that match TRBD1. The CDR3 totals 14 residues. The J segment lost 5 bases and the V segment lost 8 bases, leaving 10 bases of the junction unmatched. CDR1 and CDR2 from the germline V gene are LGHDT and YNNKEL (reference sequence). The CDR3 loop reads CASERDRGGYGYTF. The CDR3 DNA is TGTGCCAGCGAGAGAGACAGGGGAGGGTATGGCTACACCTTC.

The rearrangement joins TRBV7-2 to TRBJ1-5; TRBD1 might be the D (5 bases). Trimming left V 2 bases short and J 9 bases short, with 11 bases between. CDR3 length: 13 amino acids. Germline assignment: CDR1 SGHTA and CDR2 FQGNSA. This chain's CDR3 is CASSLMEGRPQHF. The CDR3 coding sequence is TGTGCCAGCAGCTTAATGGAGGGACGGCCCCAGCATTTT.